Listed below are T cell receptor beta chains from one sample, sequenced in a study of blood T cell repertoires in COVID-19. Method: immunoSEQ multiplex PCR; TCRdb's copy keeps in-frame clones and lacks some. Seen here are approximately 170,000 clones, approximately 82% observed once, and the top ten hold over 10%. Sequencing was carried out using peripheral blood. The source of these receptors is a man aged 70 or older who had recovered from COVID-19. The CDR3 runs from the conserved cysteine through the conserved F or W. A D gene is named only where the DNA matches it firmly. Part of the rows lack a size; the others show once, few, many or a class for expanded clones.

size	V	J	D	CDR3	DNA
-	TRBV4-2	TRBJ2-1	-	CASSQEWRDRYNEQFF	TGTGCCAGCAGCCAAGAGTGGCGGGATAGGTACAATGAGCAGTTCTTC
-	TRBV7-8	TRBJ1-2	-	CASSLGGGSGVGYTF	TGTGCCAGCAGCTTAGGGGGGGGATCGGGAGTTGGCTACACCTTC
-	TRBV3-1/TRBV3-2	TRBJ2-7	-	CASSQVEGYEQYF	TGTGCCAGCAGCCAAGTTGAGGGCTACGAGCAGTACTTC
-	TRBV5-8	TRBJ2-1	-	CASSSQGYNEQFF	TGTGCCAGCAGCTCACAGGGCTACAATGAGCAGTTCTTC
-	TRBV19	TRBJ2-3	-	CASSMQGTDTQYF	TGTGCCAGTAGTATGCAGGGTACAGATACGCAGTATTTT
-	TRBV19	TRBJ2-6	-	CASRITGSGANVLTF	TGTGCCAGTAGGATCACAGGGTCTGGGGCCAACGTCCTGACTTTC
once	TRBV18	TRBJ1-1	-	CASSPQAVGNTEAFF	TGTGCCAGCTCACCACAGGCGGTGGGGAACACTGAAGCTTTCTTT
once	TRBV11-1	TRBJ2-7	-	CASSSGDGYEQYF	TGTGCCAGCAGTTCGGGGGACGGGTACGAGCAGTACTTC
few	TRBV10-3	TRBJ1-5	-	CAISDDSYNQPQHF	TGTGCCATCAGTGATGACAGCTACAATCAGCCCCAGCATTTT
-	TRBV19	TRBJ1-5	TRBD1	CASSGTGGNQPQHF	TGTGCCAGTAGCGGTACAGGGGGCAATCAGCCCCAGCATTTT
-	TRBV7-9	TRBJ1-4	-	CASSLVSSGDGTNEKLFF	TGTGCCAGCAGCTTAGTCTCTTCGGGGGATGGAACTAATGAAAAACTGTTTTTT
-	TRBV5-1	TRBJ2-7	TRBD2	CASSLGSSGSYEQYF	TGCGCCAGCAGCTTGGGGTCTAGCGGAAGCTACGAGCAGTACTTC
-	TRBV18	TRBJ2-1	-	CASPTGGIYNEQFF	TGTGCCAGCCCAACCGGCGGGATCTACAATGAGCAGTTCTTC
-	TRBV19	TRBJ2-4	-	CASSTIDSLAKNIQYF	TGTGCCAGTAGTACCATAGACAGCCTAGCCAAAAACATTCAGTACTTC
-	TRBV10-1	TRBJ2-3	TRBD2	CASSREEDTQYF	TGCGCCAGCAGCCGGGAGGAAGATACGCAGTATTTT
-	TRBV19	TRBJ2-7	-	CASRDSYEQYF	TGTGCCAGTAGGGACAGCTACGAGCAGTACTTC
-	TRBV6-5	TRBJ1-1	-	CASLRGGTEAFF	TGTGCCAGCCTCCGGGGTGGAACTGAAGCTTTCTTT
-	TRBV12-5	TRBJ2-1	TRBD2	CASGLIPTYDSSGTYNEQFF	TGTGCTAGTGGTTTGATTCCCACGTATGACTCTAGCGGGACCTACAATGAGCAGTTCTTC
-	TRBV28	TRBJ1-2	TRBD1	CASSWAPGQGFGYTF	TGTGCCAGCAGCTGGGCGCCGGGACAGGGGTTTGGCTACACCTTC
-	TRBV2	TRBJ1-2	-	CASRQLGDFYGYTF	TGTGCCAGCAGACAATTGGGAGATTTCTATGGCTACACCTTC
-	TRBV6-5	TRBJ2-7	TRBD1	CASSYSTGQPYEQYF	TGTGCCAGCAGTTACTCGACGGGACAGCCCTACGAGCAGTACTTC
-	TRBV30	TRBJ1-2	-	CAWVRFQGDGYTF	TGTGCCTGGGTCCGGTTCCAGGGTGATGGCTACACCTTC
-	TRBV5-1	TRBJ2-7	-	CASSQGPGVGEQYF	TGCGCCAGTTCACAGGGCCCCGGAGTTGGCGAGCAGTACTTC